One and the same sample provided the 15 T cell receptor beta chains below, sequenced in a study of T cell responses to AZD1222 COVID-19 vaccine. Profiled with immunoSEQ multiplex PCR; TCRdb holds only in-frame clones, not every one. The sample holds about 150,000 clones, approximately 90% seen once. The input for sequencing was peripheral blood, taken on day 0 of AZD1222 vaccination. These TCRs come from an adult in good health.

The chain has TRBV7-8 and TRBJ1-6, with D perhaps matching TRBD1 (5 bases). Germline V lookup: CDR1 SGHVS, CDR2 FQNEAQ. Trimming stripped 5 bases from V and 0 bases from J, with 11 bases between. CDR3 length equals 16 residues. The DNA of the CDR3 is TGTGCCAGCAGCCGGACAAGGTCCTCCTATAATTCACCCCTCCACTTT. Amino acids: CASSRTRSSYNSPLHF. Full variable domain (rest looked up from reference TRBV7-8 and TRBJ1-6): GAGVSQSPRYKVAKRGQDVALRCDPISGHVSLFWYQQALGQGPEFLTYFQNEAQLDKSGLPSDRFFAERPEGSVSTLKIQRTQQEDSAVYLCASSRTRSSYNSPLHFGNGTRLTVT.

The chain uses TRBV6-6 and TRBJ1-5; a weak D match, TRBD1 (5 bases). Germline-derived CDR1 and CDR2 are MNHNY and SVGAGI (reference sequence). V was cut by 3 bases and J by 2 bases, with 11 bases left in between. The CDR3 contains 15 residues. CDR3 in amino acids: CASSYPGGGNQPQHF. CDR3 DNA sequence: TGTGCCAGCAGTTATCCCGGGGGTGGCAATCAGCCCCAGCATTTT.

The rearrangement uses TRBV6-5 and TRBJ1-2; D gene unclear. Germline CDR1 MNHEY, CDR2 SVGAGI. This CDR3 spans 15 amino acids. V was shortened by 8 bases and J by 4 bases, with 20 bases between the two germline ends. The CDR3 DNA follows: TGTGCCAGCGCCCTGGCCGGAATGAACAGCTATGGCTACACCTTC. It specifies CASALAGMNSYGYTF.

This clone was counted many times. The chain carries TRBV6-4 and TRBJ1-5; D may be TRBD1 (5 bases). CDR3 length equals 14 residues. Trimming removed 2 bases at V and 2 bases at J, with 7 bases between. Per the germline V gene, CDR1 is MRHNA and CDR2 is SNTAGT. The CDR3 loop reads CASSDRGGNQPQHF. The CDR3, as DNA: TGTGCCAGCAGTGACAGGGGTGGCAATCAGCCCCAGCATTTT.

CDR3 loop: CASSQDRVGYNEQFF. CDR3 sequence (DNA): TGTGCCAGCAGTCAAGACAGGGTTGGATACAATGAGCAGTTCTTC. The V gene is TRBV6-2 or TRBV6-3, the J gene TRBJ2-1; 7 bases map to TRBD1. CDR1 is MNHEY and CDR2 is SVGEGT in the germline V gene. Germline trimming cut 5 bases from V and 4 bases from J; bases unmatched to any gene: 8. There are 15 residues in the CDR3.

The V and J genes are TRBV4-2 and TRBJ2-2, with D perhaps matching TRBD2 (6 bases). The CDR3 covers 19 residues. CDR1 and CDR2 from the germline V gene are LGHNA and YNFKEQ. V lost 4 bases, J lost 4 bases, and 25 bases lay in between. CDR3 loop: CASSLRPWDSQDGTGELFF. CDR3 DNA sequence: TGTGCCAGCAGCCTCCGCCCCTGGGACTCCCAAGACGGCACCGGGGAGCTGTTTTTT.

The gene calls are TRBV6-5 and TRBJ1-2; D remains unclear. The V end was cut by 2 bases, the J end by 0 bases, with 7 bases between. The CDR3 is made up of 14 amino acids. CDR1 and CDR2 (germline): MNHEY, SVGAGI. The CDR3 loop reads CASSYGWANYGYTF. CDR3 coding DNA: TGTGCCAGCAGTTACGGATGGGCTAACTATGGCTACACCTTC.

A word on this clone: The same CDR3 also results from other DNA sequences found in this sample. V is TRBV27 and J is TRBJ1-5; TRBD1 is a possible D gene (5 bases). Germline V gene sequence: CDR1 MNHEY, CDR2 SMNVEV (reference sequence). This CDR3 has 16 residues. V was pared by 5 bases and J by 7 bases, with 21 bases between. CDR3 sequence: CASSPKETGVWQPQHF. The CDR3 bases are TGTGCCAGCAGTCCCAAGGAGACGGGGGTATGGCAGCCCCAGCATTTT.

The chain combines TRBV19 with TRBJ1-1, with D possibly being TRBD1 (6 bases). Germline V lookup: CDR1 LNHDA, CDR2 SQIVND (reference sequence). The CDR3 runs 12 residues. V lost 3 bases to trimming and J lost 10 bases, with 12 bases between them. The CDR3 nucleotides are TGTGCCAGTAGTATCGGCGGGACAAGAGCTTTCTTT. Protein sequence: CASSIGGTRAFF. Together with reference TRBV19 and TRBJ1-1, the CDR3 gives the full variable domain: DGGITQSPKYLFRKEGQNVTLSCEQNLNHDAMYWYRQDPGQGLRLIYYSQIVNDFQKGDIAEGYSVSREKKESFPLTVTSAQKNPTAFYLCASSIGGTRAFFGQGTRLTVV.

This clone came up a few times. The chain has TRBV3-1 (or the pseudogene TRBV3-2) and TRBJ1-2; 10 bases are a match to TRBD1. The V gene's germline CDR1 is LGHDT and CDR2 YNNKEL (reference sequence). This CDR3 is built from 13 residues. J gave up 8 bases and V 8 bases, and 8 bases lay outside the gene matches. CDR3 sequence: CASVGTGAGGYTF. CDR3 bases: TGTGCCAGCGTAGGGACAGGGGCGGGAGGCTACACCTTC.

The genes are TRBV7-9 and TRBJ1-2; a weak D match, TRBD1 (6 bases). The CDR3 is 13 residues long. The ends were cut back, 3 bases at V and 2 bases at J, with 7 bases in the middle. Germline V CDR1 and CDR2: SEHNR, FQNEAQ (reference sequence). CDR3 in DNA: TGTGCCAGCAGCTTTACAGGGAACTATGGCTACACCTTC. Residues: CASSFTGNYGYTF.

The chain recombines TRBV7-9 with TRBJ2-7; 10 positions agree with TRBD1. V lost 4 bases, J lost 5 bases, and 5 bases stayed unmatched. Germline-derived CDR1 and CDR2 are SEHNR and FQNEAQ (reference sequence). This CDR3 has 14 amino acids. The CDR3 loop is CASSSRTGGDEQYF. CDR3 bases: TGTGCCAGCAGCTCCCGGACAGGGGGGGACGAGCAGTACTTC. Full variable domain (outside the CDR3, taken from reference TRBV7-9 and TRBJ2-7): DTGVSQNPRHKITKRGQNVTFRCDPISEHNRLYWYRQTLGQGPEFLTYFQNEAQLEKSRLLSDRFSAERPKGSFSTLEIQRTEQGDSAMYLCASSSRTGGDEQYFGPGTRLTVT.

V and J are TRBV25-1 and TRBJ1-6, with 8 bases lining up with TRBD1. V shed 2 bases, J shed 6 bases, and the junction held 3 bases outside the gene matches. The CDR3 contains 15 residues. Germline V gives CDR1 MGHDK, CDR2 SYGVNS. For the CDR3, the DNA is TGTGCCAGCAGTGAAAGCGACAGGGGTAATTCACCCCTCCACTTT. It translates to CASSESDRGNSPLHF.

The chain employs TRBV13 and TRBJ1-2, with TRBD1 matching over 7 bases. The CDR3 extends over 17 amino acids. Germline CDR1 is PRHDT and CDR2 is FYEKMQ (reference sequence). V trimming: 2 bases; J trimming: 6 bases; junction bases outside the gene matches: 15. The CDR3 DNA reads TGTGCCAGCAGCTTATCCATGGACAGGCTTACCTCTAATGGCTACACCTTC. Translation: CASSLSMDRLTSNGYTF.

This clone was seen once. The V call is TRBV6-5, the J call TRBJ1-1; D might be TRBD1 (5 bases). The V end lost 2 bases, the J end lost 1 base, and 8 bases lay between the germline ends. The CDR3 has 14 residues. In germline, CDR1 is MNHEY, CDR2 SVGAGI. This CDR3 is CASSYAQGNTEAFF. In nucleotides, the CDR3 is TGTGCCAGCAGTTACGCGCAGGGGAACACTGAAGCTTTCTTT.